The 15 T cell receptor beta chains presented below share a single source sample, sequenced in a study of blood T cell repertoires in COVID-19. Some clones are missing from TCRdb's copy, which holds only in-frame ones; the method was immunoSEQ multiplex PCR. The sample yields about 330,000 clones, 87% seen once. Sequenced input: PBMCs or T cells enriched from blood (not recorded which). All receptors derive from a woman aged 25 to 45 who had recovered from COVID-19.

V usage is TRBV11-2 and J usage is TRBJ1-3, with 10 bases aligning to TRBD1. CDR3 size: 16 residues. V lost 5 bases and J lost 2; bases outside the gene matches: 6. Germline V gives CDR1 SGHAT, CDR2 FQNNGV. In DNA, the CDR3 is TGTGCCAGCAGCCCAAGACAGGGGGCGCCTGGAAACACCATATATTTT. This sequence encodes CASSPRQGAPGNTIYF.

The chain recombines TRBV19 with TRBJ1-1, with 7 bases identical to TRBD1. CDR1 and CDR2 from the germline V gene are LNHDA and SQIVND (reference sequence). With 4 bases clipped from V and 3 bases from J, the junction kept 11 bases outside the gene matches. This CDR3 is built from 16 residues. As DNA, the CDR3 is TGTGCCAGTAGTAACTTACATGACAGGGCGGACACTGAAGCTTTCTTT. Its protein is CASSNLHDRADTEAFF.

CDR3 bases: TGTGCCTGGAACAACAGGGCTTCAGCCAAAAACATTCAGTACTTC. Protein: CAWNNRASAKNIQYF. V gene TRBV30 combines with J gene TRBJ2-4, with D tentatively TRBD1 (6 bases). Germline CDR1 reads GTSNPN; CDR2 reads SVGIG (reference sequence). Trimming removed 4 bases at V and 0 bases at J, with 13 bases between. This CDR3 comprises 15 residues.

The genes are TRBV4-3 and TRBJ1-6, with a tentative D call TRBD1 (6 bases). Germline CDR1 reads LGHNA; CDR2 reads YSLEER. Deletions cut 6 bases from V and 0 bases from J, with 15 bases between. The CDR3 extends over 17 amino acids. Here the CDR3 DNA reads TGCGCCAGCAGACGTACAGGGTCCGGCTCCTATAATTCACCCCTCCACTTT. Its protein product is CASRRTGSGSYNSPLHF.

DNA of the CDR3: TGTGCCAGCAGCTTATCTCCGAATTCACCCCTCCACTTT. Translating it yields CASSLSPNSPLHF. The J gene is TRBJ1-6, the V gene TRBV7-2; D gene unclear. The CDR3 runs to 13 residues. CDR1 is SGHTA and CDR2 is FQGNSA in the germline V gene. Trimming removed 2 bases from V and 7 bases from J, with 6 bases in between. The complete variable domain, with remaining parts taken from reference TRBV7-2 and TRBJ1-6, reads GAGVSQSPSNKVTEKGKDVELRCDPISGHTALYWYRQSLGQGLEFLIYFQGNSAPDKSGLPSDRFSAERTGGSVSTLTIQRTQQEDSAVYLCASSLSPNSPLHFGNGTRLTVT.

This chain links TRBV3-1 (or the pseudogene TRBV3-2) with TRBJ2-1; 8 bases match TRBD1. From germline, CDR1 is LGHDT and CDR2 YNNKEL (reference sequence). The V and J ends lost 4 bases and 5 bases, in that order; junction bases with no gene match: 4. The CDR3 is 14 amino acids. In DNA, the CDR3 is TGTGCCAGCAGCCCCCCCAGGGGGCACAATGAGCAGTTCTTC. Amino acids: CASSPPRGHNEQFF.

CDR3 in DNA: TGCGCCAGCAGCGCCGTAGGGGATAATAATTCACCCCTCCACTTT. Encoded protein: CASSAVGDNNSPLHF. V is TRBV5-1 and J is TRBJ1-6; TRBD1 is a possible D gene (5 bases). CDR1 and CDR2 (germline): SGHRS, YFSETQ. The CDR3 runs 15 residues. Trimming shortened V by 4 bases and J by 5 bases, and 13 bases separated the two germline ends.

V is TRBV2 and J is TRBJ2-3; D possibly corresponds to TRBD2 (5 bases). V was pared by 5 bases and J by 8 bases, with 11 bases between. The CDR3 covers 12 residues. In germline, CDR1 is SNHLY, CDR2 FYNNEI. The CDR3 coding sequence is TGTGCCAGCAGTTACGGGGTCAGTACGCAGTATTTT. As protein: CASSYGVSTQYF. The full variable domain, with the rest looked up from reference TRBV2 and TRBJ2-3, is EPEVTQTPSHQVTQMGQEVILRCVPISNHLYFYWYRQILGQKVEFLVSFYNNEISEKSEIFDDQFSVERPDGSNFTLKIRSTKLEDSAMYFCASSYGVSTQYFGPGTRLTVL.

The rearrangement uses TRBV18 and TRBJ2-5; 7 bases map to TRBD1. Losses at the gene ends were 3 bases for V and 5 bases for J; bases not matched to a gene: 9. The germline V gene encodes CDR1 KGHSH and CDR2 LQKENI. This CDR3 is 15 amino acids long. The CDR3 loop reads CASSPTGDRWETQYF. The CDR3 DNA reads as TGTGCCAGCTCACCTACAGGGGATCGCTGGGAGACCCAGTACTTC.

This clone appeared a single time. The CDR3 bases are TGTGCCAGTAGTATCGGGGGAGGAGGTAATGAAAAACTGTTTTTT. Translating it yields CASSIGGGGNEKLFF. The chain links TRBV19 to TRBJ1-4, with a possible D match to TRBD1 (5 bases). Per germline, CDR1 LNHDA and CDR2 SQIVND (reference sequence). The length of the CDR3 is 15 residues. Trimming removed 3 bases at V and 4 bases at J, with 12 bases between.

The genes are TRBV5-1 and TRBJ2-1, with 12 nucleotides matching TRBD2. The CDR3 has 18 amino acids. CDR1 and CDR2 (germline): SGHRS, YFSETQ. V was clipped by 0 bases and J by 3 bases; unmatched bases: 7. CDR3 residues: CASSLGLLAGGLYNEQFF. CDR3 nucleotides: TGCGCCAGCAGCTTGGGGCTCCTAGCGGGGGGGCTCTACAATGAGCAGTTCTTC.

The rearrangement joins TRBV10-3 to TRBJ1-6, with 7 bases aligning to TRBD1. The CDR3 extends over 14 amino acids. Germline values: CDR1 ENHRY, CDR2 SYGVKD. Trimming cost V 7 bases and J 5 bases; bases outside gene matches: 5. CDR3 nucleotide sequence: TGTGCCATCAACCCGGGACAGAATAATTCACCCCTCCACTTT. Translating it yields CAINPGQNNSPLHF.

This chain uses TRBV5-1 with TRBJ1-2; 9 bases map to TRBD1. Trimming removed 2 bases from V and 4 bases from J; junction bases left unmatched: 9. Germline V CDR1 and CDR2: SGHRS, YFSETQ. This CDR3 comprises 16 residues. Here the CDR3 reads CASSFSGTGSVYGYTF. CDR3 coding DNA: TGCGCCAGCAGCTTCTCCGGGACAGGGAGTGTCTATGGCTACACCTTC.

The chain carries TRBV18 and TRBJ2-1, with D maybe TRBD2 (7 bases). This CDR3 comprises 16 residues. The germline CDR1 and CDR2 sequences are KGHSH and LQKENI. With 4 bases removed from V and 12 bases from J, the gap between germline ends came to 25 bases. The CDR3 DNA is TGTGCCAGCTCACAAAACGGGGGGCACCCCCCATTTGTGCAGTTCTTC. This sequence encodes CASSQNGGHPPFVQFF.

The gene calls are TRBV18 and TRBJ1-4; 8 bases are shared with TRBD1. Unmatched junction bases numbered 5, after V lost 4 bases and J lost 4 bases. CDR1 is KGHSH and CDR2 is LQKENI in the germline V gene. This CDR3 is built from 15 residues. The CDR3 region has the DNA TGTGCCAGCTCACTCGGACAGGGATATAATGAAAAACTGTTTTTT. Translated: CASSLGQGYNEKLFF.